The clone carrying this T cell receptor (beta chain) was seen many times. Building the TCR beta libraries relied on iRepertoire HTBI primers, and CDR3 regions underwent Arm-PCR. TCRdb itself ran the multiplex PCR reads through MiXCR, one entry per CDR3 protein. Here the sample spans 440,000 or so distinct CDR3 sequences, under 15% being singletons. These data originate in a study of regulatory T cells in long-lasting Graves disease. The CDR3 runs 14 residues. The V and J ends lost 5 bases and 6 bases respectively, with 17 bases between them. Germline V gene data show CDR1 as MDHEN and CDR2 as SYDVKM. The time point was: newly diagnosed GD, antithyroid drugs for less than 3 months. PBMCs were the source of the RNA used for TCR sequencing. Blood from the periphery, around 9 milliliters in all, was drawn into EDTA tubes. These data were likewise used in another study, on T cells in Graves' hyperthyroidism and ophthalmopathy. That study adds: Researchers barred patients who had uncontrolled infection, other autoimmune disease, pregnancy or lactation. First-round RT-PCR with HTBI primers amplified the TCR CDR3 region.

This TCR was recovered from a woman between 25 and 40 years old with Graves disease. The rearrangement links TRBV28 to TRBJ2-7; D is tentatively TRBD1 or TRBD2 (5 bases each). The sequences come from peripheral blood mononuclear cells (PBMCs), collected at new diagnosis, from a patient treated with antithyroid drugs. The CDR3 sequence is CASSPGTLRVEQYF. The DNA of the CDR3 is TGTGCCAGCAGTCCCGGGACCCTTCGGGTCGAGCAGTACTTC.